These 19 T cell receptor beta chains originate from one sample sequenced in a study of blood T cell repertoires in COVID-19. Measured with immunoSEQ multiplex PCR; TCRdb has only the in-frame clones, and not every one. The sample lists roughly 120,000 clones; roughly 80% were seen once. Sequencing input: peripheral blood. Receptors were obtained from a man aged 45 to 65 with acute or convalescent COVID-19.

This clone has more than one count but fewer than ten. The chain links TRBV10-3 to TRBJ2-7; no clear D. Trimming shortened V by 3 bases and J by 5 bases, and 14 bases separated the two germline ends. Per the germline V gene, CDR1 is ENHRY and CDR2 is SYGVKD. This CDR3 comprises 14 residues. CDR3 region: CAISDTGLLDEQYF. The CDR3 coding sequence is TGTGCCATCAGTGATACGGGTTTGCTGGACGAGCAGTACTTC.

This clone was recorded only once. DNA for the CDR3: TGTGCCAGCAGTTGGGGGCCTGAGCAGTTCTTC. Translating it yields CASSWGPEQFF. This chain connects TRBV6-6 to TRBJ2-1, with TRBD1 as a possible D gene (6 bases). CDR3 length: 11 amino acids. Deletions cut 4 bases from V and 9 bases from J, with 7 bases between. The germline CDR1 and CDR2 sequences are MNHNY and SVGAGI (reference sequence).

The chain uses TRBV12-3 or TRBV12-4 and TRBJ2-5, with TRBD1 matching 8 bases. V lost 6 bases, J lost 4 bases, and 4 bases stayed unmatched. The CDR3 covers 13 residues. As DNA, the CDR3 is TGTGCCAGCAGCTCAGGGGGCAGAGAGACCCAGTACTTC. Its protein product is CASSSGGRETQYF.

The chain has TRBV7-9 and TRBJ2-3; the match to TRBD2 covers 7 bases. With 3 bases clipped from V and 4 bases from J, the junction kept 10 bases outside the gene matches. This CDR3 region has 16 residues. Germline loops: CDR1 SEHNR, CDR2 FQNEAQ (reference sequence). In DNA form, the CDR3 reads TGTGCCAGCAGCTTCTCAGGACTAGATCGGGCAGATACGCAGTATTTT. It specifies CASSFSGLDRADTQYF.

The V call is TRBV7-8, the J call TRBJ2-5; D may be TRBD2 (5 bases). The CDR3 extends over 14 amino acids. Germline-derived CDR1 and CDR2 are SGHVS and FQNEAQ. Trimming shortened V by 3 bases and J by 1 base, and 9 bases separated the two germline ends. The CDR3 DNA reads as TGTGCCAGCAGCTTTAGCGTGATCCAAGAGACCCAGTACTTC. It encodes CASSFSVIQETQYF.

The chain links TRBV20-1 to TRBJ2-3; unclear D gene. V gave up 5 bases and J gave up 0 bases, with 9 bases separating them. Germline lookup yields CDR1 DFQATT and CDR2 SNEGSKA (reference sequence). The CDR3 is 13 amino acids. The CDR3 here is CSAGGGSTDTQYF. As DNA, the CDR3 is TGCAGTGCTGGTGGCGGAAGCACAGATACGCAGTATTTT.

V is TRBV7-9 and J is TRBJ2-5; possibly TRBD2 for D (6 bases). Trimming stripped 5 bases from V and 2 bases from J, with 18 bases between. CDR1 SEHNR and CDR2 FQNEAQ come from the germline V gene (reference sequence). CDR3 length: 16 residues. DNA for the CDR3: TGTGCCAGCAGCCGGGGATTAGCGGCAGCACAAGAGACCCAGTACTTC. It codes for CASSRGLAAAQETQYF.

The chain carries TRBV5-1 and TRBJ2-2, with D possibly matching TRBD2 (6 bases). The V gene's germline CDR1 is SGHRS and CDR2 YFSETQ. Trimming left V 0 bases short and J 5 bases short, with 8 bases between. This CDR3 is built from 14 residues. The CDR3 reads CASSLVGGTGELFF. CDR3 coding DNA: TGCGCCAGCAGCTTGGTCGGGGGAACCGGGGAGCTGTTTTTT. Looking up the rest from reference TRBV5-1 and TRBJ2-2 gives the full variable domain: KAGVTQTPRYLIKTRGQQVTLSCSPISGHRSVSWYQQTPGQGLQFLFEYFSETQRNKGNFPGRFSGRQFSNSRSEMNVSTLELGDSALYLCASSLVGGTGELFFGEGSRLTVL.

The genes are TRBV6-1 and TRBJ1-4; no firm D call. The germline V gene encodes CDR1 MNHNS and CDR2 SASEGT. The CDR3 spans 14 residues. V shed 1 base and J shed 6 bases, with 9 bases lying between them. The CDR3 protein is CASSEDREDEKLFF. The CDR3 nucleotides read TGTGCCAGCAGTGAAGATAGGGAGGATGAAAAACTGTTTTTT.

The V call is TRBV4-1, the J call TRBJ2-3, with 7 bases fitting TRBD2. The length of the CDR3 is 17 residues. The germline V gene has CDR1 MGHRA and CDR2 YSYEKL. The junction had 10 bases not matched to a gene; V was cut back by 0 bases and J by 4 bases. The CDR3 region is CASSQDTSAGMSDTQYF. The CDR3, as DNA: TGCGCCAGCAGCCAAGATACGTCAGCGGGGATGTCAGATACGCAGTATTTT.

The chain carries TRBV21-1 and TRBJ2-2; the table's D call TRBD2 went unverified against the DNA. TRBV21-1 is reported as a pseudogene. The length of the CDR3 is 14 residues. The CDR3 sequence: CASRSGRAAGELFF. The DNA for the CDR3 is TGTGCCAGCCGTAGCGGGAGGGCCGCGGGGGAGCTGTTTTTT.

Here the CDR3 reads CAWSTGMYSNQPQHF. In DNA, the CDR3 is TGTGCCTGGAGTACAGGGATGTATAGCAATCAGCCCCAGCATTTT. The chain has TRBV30 and TRBJ1-5; weak D call: TRBD1 (6 bases). Trimming took 2 bases from V and 0 from J, leaving 11 bases between them. CDR1 is GTSNPN, CDR2 SVGIG, per germline (reference sequence). The CDR3 spans 15 residues.

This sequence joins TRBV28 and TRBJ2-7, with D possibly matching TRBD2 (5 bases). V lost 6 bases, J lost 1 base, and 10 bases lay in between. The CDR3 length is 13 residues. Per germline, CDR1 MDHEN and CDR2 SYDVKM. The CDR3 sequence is CASSLGGSYEQYF. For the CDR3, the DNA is TGTGCCAGCAGCTTAGGCGGGTCCTACGAGCAGTACTTC.

The CDR3 reads CASSLATGGAETQYF. The CDR3, as DNA: TGTGCCAGCAGCTTAGCGACAGGGGGCGCCGAGACCCAGTACTTC. The rearrangement uses TRBV7-9 and TRBJ2-5; TRBD1 agrees at 10 bases. With V trimmed by 0 bases and J by 5 bases, 3 bases remained unmatched. Germline V gives CDR1 SEHNR, CDR2 FQNEAQ (reference sequence). The length of the CDR3 is 15 residues.

CDR3 sequence: CASSWDRGDEQFF. Here the CDR3 DNA reads TGTGCCAGCAGCTGGGACAGGGGGGATGAGCAGTTCTTC. The chain recombines TRBV28 with TRBJ2-1; 11 nucleotides agree with TRBD1. The trim removed 6 bases at V and 8 bases at J, leaving 3 bases unmatched. The CDR3 loop spans 13 amino acids. The germline CDR1 and CDR2 sequences are MDHEN and SYDVKM.

This chain's CDR3 is CASSPERTGTRYYTF. CDR3 nucleotides: TGTGCCAGCTCACCAGAGCGTACCGGGACAAGGTACTACACCTTC. The genes are TRBV18 and TRBJ1-2; a weak D match, TRBD1 (6 bases). Trimming removed 2 bases at V and 10 bases at J, with 20 bases between. Germline values: CDR1 KGHSH, CDR2 LQKENI. The CDR3 spans 15 residues.

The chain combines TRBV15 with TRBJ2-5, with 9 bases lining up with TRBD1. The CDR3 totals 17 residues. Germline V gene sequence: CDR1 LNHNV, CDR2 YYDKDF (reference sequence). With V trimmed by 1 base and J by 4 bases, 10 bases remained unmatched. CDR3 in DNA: TGTGCCACCAGCAGAGGGGGACAGGGAACCTCTCGAGAGACCCAGTACTTC. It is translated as CATSRGGQGTSRETQYF.

In nucleotides, the CDR3 is TGCGCCAGCAGCTTGAACCAGGGCCCCTACGAGCAGTACTTC. Residues: CASSLNQGPYEQYF. The rearrangement links TRBV5-1 to TRBJ2-7; D possibly corresponds to TRBD1 (5 bases). CDR3 size: 14 residues. With 1 base removed from V and 2 bases from J, the gap between germline ends came to 10 bases. Per germline, CDR1 SGHRS and CDR2 YFSETQ. Variable domain in full (rest from reference TRBV5-1 and TRBJ2-7): KAGVTQTPRYLIKTRGQQVTLSCSPISGHRSVSWYQQTPGQGLQFLFEYFSETQRNKGNFPGRFSGRQFSNSRSEMNVSTLELGDSALYLCASSLNQGPYEQYFGPGTRLTVT.

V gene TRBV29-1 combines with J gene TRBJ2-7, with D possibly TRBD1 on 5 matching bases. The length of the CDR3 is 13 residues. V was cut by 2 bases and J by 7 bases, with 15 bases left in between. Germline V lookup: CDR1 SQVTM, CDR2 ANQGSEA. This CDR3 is CSVETGASREQYF. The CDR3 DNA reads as TGCAGCGTTGAAACAGGAGCCTCTCGGGAGCAGTACTTC.